This is a list of T cell receptor beta chains from one sample in a study of T-cell memory formation after mild COVID-19. TCRdb reprocessed the 5' RACE reads via MiXCR and lists one record per CDR3 protein. The top ten clones hold about 2.2% of a sample with about 130,000 distinct CDR3 sequences, roughly 6.2% of them seen once. Material for sequencing was PBMCs or a T cell subset sorted from them (not recorded which). These receptors all stem from an adult woman who had mild COVID-19 (a few samples of this study predate the infection). Cell type and time point are not known. The CDR3 runs from the conserved cysteine through the conserved F or W. The D gene is left open where the match is weak. Only some rows state a clone size, as once, few, many or a class for expanded clones.

>-|few|TRBJ2-1|TRBV7-2
TGTGCCAGCAGCTTAGTTGGTAGCGGTCCCTACAATGAGCAGTTCTTC
CASSLVGSGPYNEQFF
>-|-|TRBJ1-2|TRBV12-3/TRBV12-4
TGTGCCAGCAGTCCACAGGGAGACTATGGCTACACCTTC
CASSPQGDYGYTF
>-|few|TRBJ2-2|TRBV29-1
TGCAGCGTTGTCGTGAACACCGGGGAGCTGTTTTTT
CSVVVNTGELFF
>-|many|TRBJ2-2|TRBV20-1
TGCAGTGCTGAGGGGAACACCGGGGAGCTGTTTTTT
CSAEGNTGELFF
>TRBD2|-|TRBJ2-1|TRBV5-1
TGCGCCAGCAGCCAGACTAGCGGTCCCTACAATGAGCAGTTCTTC
CASSQTSGPYNEQFF
>-|-|TRBJ2-1|TRBV5-1
TGCGCCAGCAGCGGACAGAGCTCCTACAATGAGCAGTTCTTC
CASSGQSSYNEQFF
>-|few|TRBJ2-7|TRBV3-1
TGTGCCAGCAGCCAAGATTCCAGGGTCGGCTACGAGCAGTACTTC
CASSQDSRVGYEQYF
>-|few|TRBJ2-7|TRBV7-2
TGTGCCAGCAGCCGTACTATTAGCTCCTACGAGCAGTACTTC
CASSRTISSYEQYF
>-|many|TRBJ2-5|TRBV30
TGTGCCTGGTGTCGGTCTGGATCGGAGACCCAGTACTTC
CAWCRSGSETQYF
>TRBD1|few|TRBJ2-3|TRBV6-6
TGTGCCAGTTCTCCGGGACAGGTAACAGATACGCAGTATTTT
CASSPGQVTDTQYF
>TRBD2|few|TRBJ2-3|TRBV6-5
TGTGCCAGCAGTTACTCTGGGACTAGTGCAGATACGCAGTATTTT
CASSYSGTSADTQYF
>TRBD2|few|TRBJ2-2|TRBV20-1
TGCAGTGCTAATCAACTAGCGGGGGCCCCGACATACACCGGGGAGCTGTTTTTT
CSANQLAGAPTYTGELFF
>-|many|TRBJ2-1|TRBV30
TGTGCCTGGAGTACCCAACGGCGGCTACTCTACAATGAGCAGTTCTTC
CAWSTQRRLLYNEQFF
>-|few|TRBJ2-7|TRBV3-1
TGTGCCAGCAGCCAAGATGGCGTGCCCTGGGAGCAGTACTTC
CASSQDGVPWEQYF
>-|few|TRBJ1-5|TRBV24-1
TGTGCCAGCCGGGGGGACGGCAATCAGCCCCAGCATTTT
CASRGDGNQPQHF
>TRBD2|-|TRBJ2-1|TRBV29-1
TGCAGCGCCCCCGGGACTAGCAGAGTAAATGAGCAGTTCTTC
CSAPGTSRVNEQFF
>TRBD2|many|TRBJ2-4|TRBV6-4
TGTGCCAGCAGTCCGACTAGCGGATCCATTCAGTACTTC
CASSPTSGSIQYF
>TRBD1|-|TRBJ1-2|TRBV6-5
TGTGCCAGCAGTTGGGACAGTAATGGCTACACCTTC
CASSWDSNGYTF
>-|many|TRBJ2-1|TRBV7-2
TGTGCCAGCAGCTCTGACGGGAGCTCCTACAATGAGCAGTTCTTC
CASSSDGSSYNEQFF
>-|-|TRBJ2-6|TRBV7-8
TGTGCCAGCAGCCTGTACAGGGTCCTCACCTCTGGGGCCAACGTCCTGACTTTC
CASSLYRVLTSGANVLTF
>-|few|TRBJ2-5|TRBV25-1
TGTGCCAGCAGTGAAGGCAGGGGAGAGACCCAGTACTTC
CASSEGRGETQYF
>-|-|TRBJ2-3|TRBV4-1
TGCGCCAGCAGCCAAGTGATGTTACCCGGGGTTACCACAGATACGCAGTATTTT
CASSQVMLPGVTTDTQYF
>TRBD2|-|TRBJ2-7|TRBV20-1
TGCAGTGCTAGAGATACGAGTGGGCCTAGCGGTTCCTACGAGCAGTACTTC
CSARDTSGPSGSYEQYF
>-|-|TRBJ2-7|TRBV12-3/TRBV12-4
TGTGCCAGCAGTTTATGGACTTTACTCTACGAGCAGTACTTC
CASSLWTLLYEQYF
>-|many|TRBJ2-7|TRBV6-2/TRBV6-3
TGTGCCAGCAGTTACTACGGGGCCGAGCAGTACTTC
CASSYYGAEQYF
>-|-|TRBJ2-5|TRBV12-3/TRBV12-4
TGTGCCAGTCGCAGGGGGGGTTCAGAGACCCAGTACTTC
CASRRGGSETQYF
>TRBD1|many|TRBJ2-2|TRBV7-9
TGTGCCAGCAGCCCCACCTTGGGGACAGGGAACACCGGGGAGCTGTTTTTT
CASSPTLGTGNTGELFF
>TRBD2|few|TRBJ2-7|TRBV4-3
TGCGCCAGCACTAAGGGTCTAGCGGGACCCTACGAGCAGTACTTC
CASTKGLAGPYEQYF
>-|-|TRBJ1-3|TRBV4-1
TGCGCCAGCAGCCAAGACGTAAGGGGACTCTCTGGAAACACCATATATTTT
CASSQDVRGLSGNTIYF
>TRBD1|few|TRBJ1-5|TRBV7-8
TGTGCCAGCAGCTCGGCAGGGGGTAATCAGCCCCAGCATTTT
CASSSAGGNQPQHF
>TRBD1|-|TRBJ1-1|TRBV5-1
TGCGCCAGCAGCTTTGGGGACAGGGGTGAAGCTTTCTTT
CASSFGDRGEAFF
>TRBD1|few|TRBJ1-1|TRBV5-1
TGCGCCAGCAGCCCCGAACCCCACAGGGGCAACACTGAAGCTTTCTTT
CASSPEPHRGNTEAFF
>TRBD1|-|TRBJ1-1|TRBV12-3/TRBV12-4
TGTGCCAGCAGTATTCAAGTACAGGGGGGAGGCACTGAAGCTTTCTTT
CASSIQVQGGGTEAFF
>TRBD1|-|TRBJ2-1|TRBV29-1
TGCAGCACCACAGGGGGCAGTTCCTACAATGAGCAGTTCTTC
CSTTGGSSYNEQFF
>TRBD2|few|TRBJ2-1|TRBV3-1
TGTGCCAGCAGCCAAGGGGGTAGCGGGAGGAGCTCCTACAATGAGCAGTTCTTC
CASSQGGSGRSSYNEQFF
>TRBD2|-|TRBJ2-2|TRBV2
TGTGCCGGAGGAGGACTAGCGGACACCGGGGAGCTGTTTTTT
CAGGGLADTGELFF
>TRBD1|many|TRBJ2-5|TRBV7-2
TGTGCCAGCAGCCCAGGACAGGGGGCATACTTC
CASSPGQGAYF
>-|-|TRBJ1-2|TRBV5-1
TGCGCCAGCAGCTTTAATGGTCAGGGCATGAGCTATGGCTACACCTTC
CASSFNGQGMSYGYTF
>-|-|TRBJ2-7|TRBV27
TGTGCCAGCAGTTTTGGGCACAGGGATACCGAGCAGTACTTC
CASSFGHRDTEQYF
>-|many|TRBJ2-2|TRBV15
TGTGCCACCAGCAGAGATGTCGGGGAGCTGTTTTTT
CATSRDVGELFF
>-|many|TRBJ2-2|TRBV12-3/TRBV12-4
TGTGCCAGCAGTTTATTCCAGGGGAACACCGGGGAGCTGTTTTTT
CASSLFQGNTGELFF
>TRBD2|few|TRBJ2-1|TRBV20-1
TGCAGTGCGACCACTAGCGGGAGGGCCAAATCCTACAATGAGCAGTTCTTC
CSATTSGRAKSYNEQFF